This TCR beta chain comes out of a study of cytomegalovirus exposure and HLA in healthy donors. Use of 60 Vbeta and 13 Jbeta primers characterized the PCR. This table comes from immunoSEQ multiplex PCR, and its TCRdb copy is limited to in-frame clones, with some not included. Of more than 100,000 clones in the sample, around 66% are singletons; the top ten hold 8% to 9%. As for this clone: Its matching antigen is unknown.

Whole-study results and caveats: In an earlier analysis, about 87% or about 30%: the productive usage of most TCR beta V segments.

This CDR3 comprises 15 residues. With V trimmed by 4 bases and J by 2 bases, 8 bases remained unmatched. Germline lookup yields CDR1 SGHRS and CDR2 YFSETQ. The sequencing sample was made of PBMCs. The origin of this receptor is a woman aged 35 to 49 in good health and CMV-seropositive. The chain employs TRBV5-1 and TRBJ2-7; TRBD1 matches 8 bases. In nucleotides, the CDR3 is TGCGCCAGCAGCCAGACAGGGGTAGGGGCCTACGAGCAGTACTTC. Protein product: CASSQTGVGAYEQYF. Full variable domain (outside the CDR3, taken from reference TRBV5-1 and TRBJ2-7): KAGVTQTPRYLIKTRGQQVTLSCSPISGHRSVSWYQQTPGQGLQFLFEYFSETQRNKGNFPGRFSGRQFSNSRSEMNVSTLELGDSALYLCASSQTGVGAYEQYFGPGTRLTVT.